This is a list of T cell receptor beta chains from one sample in a study of OX40 agonist ivuxolimab in advanced cancers. The table came from immunoSEQ multiplex PCR; TCRdb's copy has only in-frame clones and leaves some out. Among 65,000 to 95,000 clones listed, more than 85% were seen once. Sample: CD4+ or CD8+ T cells sorted from blood, taken in a trial of the OX40 agonist ivuxolimab. Receptors originate from an adult with an advanced solid tumor such as melanoma, head and neck, liver or kidney cancer. Both conserved end residues are part of each CDR3. D genes are given only for firm matches. Expanded clones get a size class; other rows say once, few or many, or leave the size out.

clone_size j_call v_call d_call cdr3_nt cdr3_aa
. TRBJ2-1 TRBV7-9 TRBD1 TGTGCCAGCAGCGCCGGGACAGACAATGAGCAGTTCTTC CASSAGTDNEQFF
. TRBJ2-7 TRBV5-6 TRBD1 TGTGCCAGCAGCTTTCTGGGTACAGGGGGCTCGCCCTACGAGCAGTACTTC CASSFLGTGGSPYEQYF
. TRBJ2-3 TRBV28 . TGTGCCAGCAGCGCTGAGACAGATACGCAGTATTTT CASSAETDTQYF
. TRBJ2-2 TRBV19 TRBD1 TGTGCCAGTAGTATCCCCCGGGACAGTCCCACCGGGGAGCTGTTTTTT CASSIPRDSPTGELFF
once TRBJ1-3 TRBV2 . TGTGCCAGCAGGAGGGGATCGGGTGGAAACACCATATATTTT CASRRGSGGNTIYF
. TRBJ1-1 TRBV7-9 . TGTGCCAGCAGCTTAGGGCAGAACACTGAAGCTTTCTTT CASSLGQNTEAFF
. TRBJ2-7 TRBV30 . TGTGCCTGGACCGCAGGAGGCTGGGGCTCCTACGAGCAGTACTTC CAWTAGGWGSYEQYF
. TRBJ2-3 TRBV5-1 . TGCGCCAGCAGCTTGGGTCTCACAGATACGCAGTATTTT CASSLGLTDTQYF
. TRBJ1-6 TRBV30 . TGTGCCTGGAGAACCTACCTCAATTCACCCCTCCACTTT CAWRTYLNSPLHF
. TRBJ1-3 TRBV4-2 . TGTGCCAGCAGCCAAGACAGGGGCTCTGGAAACACCATATATTTT CASSQDRGSGNTIYF
. TRBJ1-1 TRBV19 . TGTGCCAGTAGTATAGGGGGGTCTGTGAACACTGAAGCTTTCTTT CASSIGGSVNTEAFF
. TRBJ2-7 TRBV2 TRBD2 TGTGCCAGCACCCTTGAGGTTAGCGGGACCTACGAGCAGTACTTC CASTLEVSGTYEQYF
. TRBJ1-2 TRBV7-9 . TGTGCCAGCAGCGTAAGAGGTCCTCCTGACTATGGCTACACCTTC CASSVRGPPDYGYTF
. TRBJ1-1 TRBV11-3 TRBD1 TGTGCCAGCAGCTTCGAGTGGACAGGGAACACTGAAGCTTTCTTT CASSFEWTGNTEAFF
. TRBJ2-3 TRBV4-1 TRBD2 TGCGCCAGCAGCCAAACTCCGGGACTAAGTTTCGATACGCAGTATTTT CASSQTPGLSFDTQYF
. TRBJ2-3 TRBV5-4 . TGTGCCAGCAGCTTAATTACCAGGGCGCTGGATACGCAGTATTTT CASSLITRALDTQYF
once TRBJ1-4 TRBV11-2 . TGTGCCAGCAGCTTAAGCAGGGGCTTAGCGGAAAAACTGTTTTTT CASSLSRGLAEKLFF
few TRBJ1-5 TRBV28 . TGTGCCAGCAGTTTTGCGGGACCCAGGGCCCAGCATTTT CASSFAGPRAQHF
. TRBJ1-5 TRBV19 TRBD1 TGTGCCAGTAGACTCCCCGGGACAGGGCAGCCCCAGCATTTT CASRLPGTGQPQHF
. TRBJ2-3 TRBV4-2 . TGTGCCAGCAGCCAAGACGGGGGTCACACAGATACGCAGTATTTT CASSQDGGHTDTQYF
. TRBJ2-2 TRBV27 . TGTGCCAGCAGTTCTATCGGGGAGCTGTTTTTT CASSSIGELFF
. TRBJ1-3 TRBV10-2 . TGCGCCAGCAGGAAAGGGGATTCCTCTGGAAACACCATATATTTT CASRKGDSSGNTIYF
. TRBJ2-7 TRBV28 . TGTGCCAGCACCCTCAACAGGGTTTCCAACGAGCAGTACTTC CASTLNRVSNEQYF
. TRBJ1-5 TRBV5-8 TRBD1 TGTGCCAGCAGCGCGGGACAGGGCTATCAGCCCCAGCATTTT CASSAGQGYQPQHF
. TRBJ2-7 TRBV27 TRBD1 TGTGCCAGCAGTGCCGCTGGGACAGGGGTGAGCGAGCAGTACTTC CASSAAGTGVSEQYF
once TRBJ2-7 TRBV11-2 . TGTGCCAGCAGCTTGCAACCCTACGAGCAGTACTTC CASSLQPYEQYF
. TRBJ2-1 TRBV21-1 . TGTGCCAGCAGCAAACGTCGGGTTAGCGGGAGTAGAAATGAGCAGTTCTTC CASSKRRVSGSRNEQFF
. TRBJ2-7 TRBV14 TRBD2 TGTGCCAGCAGCCAACGACTAGCGGGAGGCTACGAGCAGTACTTC CASSQRLAGGYEQYF
. TRBJ2-7 TRBV7-2 TRBD1 TGTGCCAGCAGCTTAGGTCAGGGGGCCTACGAGCAGTACTTC CASSLGQGAYEQYF
. TRBJ2-5 TRBV5-1 TRBD2 TGCGCCAGCAGCCAGCTCCCGGGAGGGCCGTTGGGAGAGACCCAGTACTTC CASSQLPGGPLGETQYF
. TRBJ2-5 TRBV25-1 . TGTGCCAGCAGTGAAACCCCAATCCAAGAGACCCAGTACTTC CASSETPIQETQYF